Below are 4 T cell receptor beta chains sequenced from a single sample in a study of blood T cell repertoires in COVID-19. The protocol was immunoSEQ multiplex PCR, while the TCRdb copy is restricted to in-frame clones and leaves out a portion. The sample has 150,000 to 200,000 clones, approximately 84% seen once; the top ten hold roughly 8%. Sequencing was done on a sample of peripheral blood. These receptors were obtained from a man aged 35 to 55 who had recovered from COVID-19.

V usage is TRBV27 and J usage is TRBJ2-7; tentatively, D is TRBD1 (5 bases). The CDR3 extends over 11 amino acids. Per germline, CDR1 MNHEY and CDR2 SMNVEV (reference sequence). Trimming took 6 bases from V and 3 from J, leaving 6 bases between them. The CDR3 DNA reads as TGTGCCAGCAGAGGGGACTACGAGCAGTACTTC. As protein: CASRGDYEQYF.

The genes are TRBV5-1 and TRBJ1-1; 10 nucleotides agree with TRBD1. V gave up 5 bases and J gave up 11 bases; unmatched junction bases: 6. The germline V gene encodes CDR1 SGHRS and CDR2 YFSETQ. The CDR3 loop spans 12 amino acids. DNA of the CDR3: TGCGCCAGCAGGACCGGGACAGGGGACGCTTTCTTT. It is translated as CASRTGTGDAFF.

The J gene is TRBJ2-7, the V gene TRBV5-1; D possibly corresponds to TRBD2 (6 bases). The V gene's germline CDR1 is SGHRS and CDR2 YFSETQ. The V and J ends lost 5 bases and 3 bases respectively, with 9 bases between them. The CDR3 extends over 12 amino acids. DNA for the CDR3: TGCGCCAGCAGGCAGGGAGGCTACGAGCAGTACTTC. Translating gives CASRQGGYEQYF. Variable domain in full (rest from reference TRBV5-1 and TRBJ2-7): KAGVTQTPRYLIKTRGQQVTLSCSPISGHRSVSWYQQTPGQGLQFLFEYFSETQRNKGNFPGRFSGRQFSNSRSEMNVSTLELGDSALYLCASRQGGYEQYFGPGTRLTVT.

This clone was seen only once. The V and J genes are TRBV6-5 and TRBJ2-4; D possibly corresponds to TRBD1 (6 bases). Trimming left V 2 bases short and J 8 bases short, with 10 bases between. This CDR3 is 13 amino acids long. The germline CDR1 and CDR2 sequences are MNHEY and SVGAGI. The CDR3 loop is CASSYRGKDIQYF. In DNA form, the CDR3 reads TGTGCCAGCAGTTACAGGGGGAAAGACATTCAGTACTTC.